This record covers a single T cell receptor beta chain. These data belong to a study of blood T cell repertoires in COVID-19. Background on the study: COVID-19 samples, acute and convalescent, were from the United States, Italy and Spain. The cDNA or gDNA used as material had been derived from T cells, B-cell-depleted T cells, or PBMCs.

CDR3 length equals 15 residues. CDR1 is SGHNT, CDR2 YENEEA, per germline. The V and J ends lost 4 bases and 9 bases respectively, with 19 bases between them. In the authors' methods: Estimated nucleated cell counts came from reference gene primer amplification. Sequencing used immunoSEQ multiplex PCR; TCRdb keeps in-frame clones, though not all of them. V and J calls and clone size follow that table, whereas D and trimming were derived from the DNA. The sample lists about 210,000 clones, 70% to 90% occurring once. The V gene is TRBV11-3, the J gene TRBJ2-1, with D possibly matching TRBD2 (6 bases). Sequencing was done on a sample of peripheral blood. The sequence came from a woman between 40 and 55 years old with acute or convalescent COVID-19. The CDR3 coding sequence is TGTGCCAGCAGCTCCCGGGCGGGGTACGGGGTTGAGCAGTTCTTC. Protein sequence: CASSSRAGYGVEQFF. Combining the CDR3 with reference TRBV11-3 and TRBJ2-1 gives the whole variable domain EAGVVQSPRYKIIEKKQPVAFWCNPISGHNTLYWYLQNLGQGPELLIRYENEEAVDDSQLPKDRFSAERLKGVDSTLKIQPAELGDSAVYLCASSSRAGYGVEQFFGPGTRLTVL.